The sequence of this T cell receptor beta chain was determined in a study of response to subunit inactivated influenza vaccine. The CDR3 covers 14 residues. Germline lookup yields CDR1 PRHDT and CDR2 FYEKMQ (reference sequence). Trimming cost V 4 bases and J 3 bases, with 13 bases left between them. TCRdb reprocessed the RT-PCR reads via MiXCR and lists one record per CDR3 protein. This table has 150,000 to 200,000 distinct CDR3 sequences, about an eighth appearing once. Another study also made use of these data, one on T cells expressing NK-cell markers. That report adds: TCR beta cDNA was made by 5'RACE template switching with UMIs. All TCR beta repertoires analysed originated from sorted CD3+CD56+NKG2C+, CD3+CD56+NKG2C- and CD3+CD56-NKG2C+ T cells. NKG2C+ dominant clonotypes from roughly 6 donors made up about 1.0-7.5% of CD8+ T cells.

This clonotype was obtained from a man aged 45-60 years who received an inactivated influenza vaccine. The chain combines TRBV13 with TRBJ2-7; perhaps TRBD1 as D (5 bases). The sequencing used CD8+ T cells sorted from PBMCs, collected 12 days after vaccination. The chain's CDR3 is CASSSAPQGYEQYF. DNA for the CDR3: TGTGCCAGCAGCTCGGCCCCGCAGGGCTACGAGCAGTACTTC.